A single sample is the source of the 29 T cell receptor beta chains below, sequenced in a study of shared clonotypes between healthy human individuals. This table comes from immunoSEQ multiplex PCR, and its TCRdb copy is limited to in-frame clones, with some not included. The sample holds about 330,000 clones, around 72% seen once. Input material: memory CD4+ T cells sorted from blood. Subset here: CD45RA-negative fraction. Receptors were obtained from a young man in good health.

V and J are TRBV28 and TRBJ2-5, with D hard to call. The germline V and J ends were trimmed by 5 bases and 3 bases, with 13 bases remaining between them. The CDR3 extends over 14 amino acids. Germline lookup yields CDR1 MDHEN and CDR2 SYDVKM. This CDR3 reads CASSTVGAKETQYF. The CDR3 nucleotides are TGTGCCAGCAGTACGGTTGGAGCGAAAGAGACCCAGTACTTC.

Comment on this clone: The same CDR3 can be traced to other DNA sequences in this sample. This sequence joins TRBV10-1 and TRBJ2-2; possible D gene TRBD2, 6 bases. Germline values: CDR1 WNHNN, CDR2 SYGVQD (reference sequence). V lost 0 bases, J lost 0 bases, and 8 bases lay in between. The CDR3 totals 16 residues. CDR3: CASSESTGANTGELFF. Here the CDR3 DNA reads TGCGCCAGCAGTGAGTCGACGGGAGCGAACACCGGGGAGCTGTTTTTT.

The genes are TRBV28 and TRBJ2-2, with 10 nucleotides matching TRBD1. With V trimmed by 4 bases and J by 6 bases, 11 bases remained unmatched. CDR1 is MDHEN and CDR2 is SYDVKM in the germline V gene. CDR3 length: 17 amino acids. CDR3 coding DNA: TGTGCCAGCAGTTCCTCTACCGGGACAGGGGTCGCCGGGGAGCTGTTTTTT. It codes for CASSSSTGTGVAGELFF.

The chain uses TRBV5-1 and TRBJ1-1; D gene uncertain. The CDR3 covers 14 residues. Germline CDR1 reads SGHRS; CDR2 reads YFSETQ. V was trimmed by 5 bases and J by 0 bases, leaving 11 bases between them. The chain's CDR3 is CASRLAVMNTEAFF. The DNA for the CDR3 is TGCGCCAGCAGGCTGGCGGTTATGAACACTGAAGCTTTCTTT.

The CDR3 coding sequence is TGCGCCAGTCACCGGGGGGACAGGGTAATCTACGAGCAGTACTTC. Protein: CASHRGDRVIYEQYF. This chain connects TRBV10-1 to TRBJ2-7; TRBD1 matches 9 bases. The ends lost 9 bases at V and 3 bases at J; junction bases unmatched: 12. The CDR3 covers 15 residues. Germline lookup yields CDR1 WNHNN and CDR2 SYGVQD (reference sequence).

This clone was seen a few times. The rearrangement links TRBV28 to TRBJ1-1; possible D gene TRBD1, 6 bases. V was pared by 6 bases and J by 0 bases, with 17 bases between. Germline CDR1 and CDR2: MDHEN and SYDVKM. This CDR3 has 16 amino acids. CDR3 in DNA: TGTGCCAGCAGGGTCACAGGGAATTTCATGAACACTGAAGCTTTCTTT. Its protein is CASRVTGNFMNTEAFF.

The gene calls are TRBV25-1 and TRBJ2-7, with D maybe TRBD1 (6 bases). CDR1 is MGHDK and CDR2 is SYGVNS in the germline V gene. V was shortened by 6 bases and J by 4 bases, with 13 bases between the two germline ends. The CDR3 covers 13 residues. CDR3 in amino acids: CASSPGTSYEQYF. In DNA, the CDR3 is TGTGCCAGCAGCCCCGGGACATCGTACGAGCAGTACTTC.

The J gene is TRBJ2-1, the V gene TRBV18, with 12 bases lining up with TRBD2. The germline gives CDR1 KGHSH, CDR2 LQKENI. The CDR3 consists of 15 residues. V lost 3 bases, J lost 9 bases, and 6 bases stayed unmatched. For the CDR3, the DNA is TGTGCCAGCTCACCGGTGACTAGCGGGAGCGGTGAGCAGTTCTTC. Translating gives CASSPVTSGSGEQFF.

The V call is TRBV29-1, the J call TRBJ2-3; possibly TRBD1 for D (5 bases). Germline V CDR1 and CDR2: SQVTM, ANQGSEA. The V gene lost 3 bases and the J gene lost 5 bases, with 6 bases spanning the gap. The CDR3 runs 11 residues. The chain's CDR3 is CSVEDIDTQYF. As DNA, the CDR3 is TGCAGCGTTGAGGACATAGATACGCAGTATTTT.

This clone occurred once. J is TRBJ2-7 and V is TRBV7-8; D tentatively reads TRBD1 or TRBD2 (5 bases each). V lost 3 bases to trimming and J lost 7 bases, with 19 bases between them. Per the germline V gene, CDR1 is SGHVS and CDR2 is FQNEAQ. This CDR3 is 15 amino acids long. CDR3 loop: CASSFDTVGGGEQYF. For the CDR3, the DNA is TGTGCCAGCAGCTTTGACACGGTTGGTGGGGGAGAGCAGTACTTC.

For the CDR3, the DNA is TGCGCCAGCTCCCGGGACAGGGGGGACAATGAGCAGTTCTTC. Encoded protein: CASSRDRGDNEQFF. The gene calls are TRBV5-1 and TRBJ2-1, with 11 positions matching TRBD1. Germline V CDR1 and CDR2: SGHRS, YFSETQ. The V and J ends lost 7 bases and 5 bases, in that order; junction bases with no gene match: 5. This CDR3 spans 14 amino acids.

The J gene is TRBJ2-1, the V gene TRBV2; 14 nucleotides align to TRBD2. After removal of 8 bases from V and 10 bases from J, the junction contained 16 bases not matched to a gene. Per germline, CDR1 SNHLY and CDR2 FYNNEI. The CDR3 is 17 residues long. CDR3 amino acids: CASAPPKGLAGVGEQFF. In nucleotides, the CDR3 is TGTGCCAGCGCACCTCCGAAGGGACTAGCGGGAGTAGGGGAGCAGTTCTTC.

This chain joins TRBV9 and TRBJ2-7, with 7 bases aligning to TRBD2. V lost 0 bases, J lost 4 bases, and 7 bases stayed unmatched. The germline V gene has CDR1 SGDLS and CDR2 YYNGEE. This CDR3 is built from 15 residues. The CDR3 spells CASSVGAGEYYEQYF. The CDR3 DNA reads TGTGCCAGCAGCGTAGGTGCGGGAGAGTATTACGAGCAGTACTTC.

The rearrangement links TRBV28 to TRBJ2-3; TRBD2 is a possible D gene (6 bases). This CDR3 has 16 amino acids. Trimming took off 5 bases at V and 0 bases at J, with 15 bases between the two ends. Germline CDR1 MDHEN, CDR2 SYDVKM. CDR3 sequence (DNA): TGTGCCAGCAGTCTCTCGTCGGGAGTGAGCACAGATACGCAGTATTTT. Translation: CASSLSSGVSTDTQYF.

The J gene is TRBJ2-7, the V gene TRBV28, with 8 positions matching TRBD1. Per germline, CDR1 MDHEN and CDR2 SYDVKM. Unmatched junction bases numbered 6, after V lost 2 bases and J lost 0 bases. The CDR3 sequence is 16 residues long. This CDR3 reads CASSLTRTGSSYEQYF. The CDR3 nucleotides are TGTGCCAGCAGTTTAACCAGGACAGGGAGCTCCTACGAGCAGTACTTC. Complete variable domain (other parts from reference TRBV28 and TRBJ2-7): DVKVTQSSRYLVKRTGEKVFLECVQDMDHENMFWYRQDPGLGLRLIYFSYDVKMKEKGDIPEGYSVSREKKERFSLILESASTNQTSMYLCASSLTRTGSSYEQYFGPGTRLTVT.

The CDR3 DNA reads TGTGCCAGCAGCTTAGGAATGGCTCAGCCCCAGCATTTT. Its translation is CASSLGMAQPQHF. This chain uses TRBV7-2 with TRBJ1-5; D gene unclear. V lost 1 base and J 6 bases, leaving 7 bases between the germline ends. This CDR3 is 13 amino acids long. CDR1 is SGHTA and CDR2 is FQGNSA in the germline V gene.

V and J are TRBV12-5 and TRBJ2-5; TRBD1 matches 8 bases. V lost 1 base and J lost 3; bases outside the gene matches: 4. CDR1 and CDR2 from the germline V gene are LGHNT and FRNRAP. The CDR3 loop spans 15 amino acids. In DNA, the CDR3 is TGTGCTAGTGGTTTGGCTAACAGGGGGGAAGAGACCCAGTACTTC. Encoded protein: CASGLANRGEETQYF.

This clone was counted a few times. The chain is built from TRBV15 and TRBJ2-7; no reliable D call. The CDR3 totals 12 residues. Trimming took 0 bases from V and 9 from J, leaving 9 bases between them. Per the germline V gene, CDR1 is LNHNV and CDR2 is YYDKDF (reference sequence). CDR3 coding DNA: TGTGCCACCAGCAGAGAGGTCGGAATGCAGTACTTC. Encoded protein: CATSREVGMQYF.

This chain connects TRBV7-2 to TRBJ2-7, with 8 bases matching TRBD1. The CDR3 covers 14 residues. J lost 8 bases, V lost 3 bases, and 9 bases had no gene match. Germline assignment: CDR1 SGHTA and CDR2 FQGNSA. CDR3 sequence reads: CASSFLGTGYQQYF. CDR3 bases: TGTGCCAGCAGCTTTCTGGGGACAGGATATCAGCAGTACTTC.

The V gene is TRBV7-8, the J gene TRBJ2-4, with 16 bases fitting TRBD2. Germline V CDR1 and CDR2: SGHVS, FQNEAQ. This CDR3 is 14 amino acids long. With V trimmed by 5 bases and J by 12 bases, 4 bases remained unmatched. CDR3 region: CASSPGLAGGDQYF. The CDR3 DNA reads TGTGCCAGCAGCCCGGGACTAGCGGGAGGGGATCAGTACTTC.

This chain connects TRBV15 to TRBJ2-1; D might be TRBD2 (5 bases). This CDR3 is built from 13 residues. In germline, CDR1 is LNHNV, CDR2 YYDKDF (reference sequence). Trimming removed 3 bases from V and 7 bases from J, with 10 bases in between. The CDR3 DNA follows: TGTGCCACCAGCAGCCGCTTAGCGAATGAGCAGTTCTTC. It translates to CATSSRLANEQFF.

On this clone: The sample carries other DNA sequences with the same CDR3. The rearrangement uses TRBV28 and TRBJ1-1; no reliable D call. Deletions cut 3 bases from V and 3 bases from J, with 5 bases between. The CDR3 contains 12 residues. Germline loops: CDR1 MDHEN, CDR2 SYDVKM. The CDR3, as DNA: TGTGCCAGCAGTTTGCGGTACACTGAAGCTTTCTTT. Translating it yields CASSLRYTEAFF.

The chain is built from TRBV2 and TRBJ1-4; 9 nucleotides line up with TRBD1. The CDR3 has 14 amino acids. The V and J ends lost 6 bases and 6 bases, in that order; junction bases with no gene match: 5. The germline gives CDR1 SNHLY, CDR2 FYNNEI. The CDR3 protein is CASRVQGADEKLFF. The DNA of the CDR3 is TGTGCCAGCAGGGTACAGGGGGCAGATGAAAAACTGTTTTTT.

The V call is TRBV7-9, the J call TRBJ2-3, with D tentatively TRBD1 (6 bases). Germline V gene lookup returns CDR1 SEHNR and CDR2 FQNEAQ (reference sequence). Trimming cost V 5 bases and J 10 bases, with 19 bases left between them. This CDR3 region has 14 residues. CDR3 region: CASSPVTGLEAQYF. CDR3 DNA sequence: TGTGCCAGCAGCCCCGTAACAGGGTTAGAGGCGCAGTATTTT.

In its sample, this clone was seen a few times. The CDR3 DNA sequence: TGCAGCGCCCGACTAGCGTCGTACGAGCAGTACTTC. Encoded protein: CSARLASYEQYF. The chain links TRBV29-1 to TRBJ2-7, with 8 bases identical to TRBD2. The germline V gene has CDR1 SQVTM and CDR2 ANQGSEA. CDR3 length: 12 residues. The V and J ends lost 7 bases and 4 bases, in that order; junction bases with no gene match: 6.

This sequence joins TRBV20-1 and TRBJ2-7; D may match TRBD1 or TRBD2 (5 bases each). Germline-derived CDR1 and CDR2 are DFQATT and SNEGSKA (reference sequence). Trimming stripped 3 bases from V and 3 bases from J, with 6 bases between. The CDR3 has 11 amino acids. The CDR3 region is CSASGGYEQYF. The DNA for the CDR3 is TGCAGTGCTAGTGGGGGCTACGAGCAGTACTTC.

In this sample, this clone turned up once. The chain's CDR3 is CASSPGWPNYGYTF. The CDR3 coding sequence is TGTGCCAGCAGTCCCGGATGGCCGAACTATGGCTACACCTTC. The chain carries TRBV28 and TRBJ1-2; D is uncertain. The germline V gene encodes CDR1 MDHEN and CDR2 SYDVKM. Deletions cut 5 bases from V and 2 bases from J, with 12 bases between. The CDR3 runs 14 residues.

Details on this clone: Mismatch with germline at one junction end may stem from a read error. The chain combines TRBV5-8 with TRBJ1-2; D not certain. The CDR3 sequence is 8 residues long. CDR1 and CDR2 from the germline V gene are SGHTS and YDEGEE. The CDR3 bases are TGTGCCAGCAGCTTGTACGCCTTC. Amino acids: CASSLYAF.

The rearrangement links TRBV5-4 to TRBJ2-1, with 9 nucleotides matching TRBD2. Germline V CDR1 and CDR2: SGHNT, YYREEE (reference sequence). This CDR3 comprises 15 residues. After removal of 4 bases from V and 6 bases from J, the junction contained 8 bases not matched to a gene. This CDR3 reads CASSPPRGRANEQFF. Here the CDR3 DNA reads TGTGCCAGCAGCCCTCCGCGCGGGAGGGCCAATGAGCAGTTCTTC.